Below are 5 T cell receptor beta chains sequenced from a single sample in a study of T cell repertoires in cytomegalovirus infection. TCRdb called the reads again in MiXCR, with one record for every CDR3 protein. This table has about 890,000 distinct CDR3 sequences, about 33% appearing once. The antigens of these receptors remain unknown. Sequencing was performed on cultured CD8+ T cells from PBMCs, taken from culture after CMV antigen stimulation. These receptors were collected from a human donor in good health (CMV status not recorded). Some clones in this sample may be carry-over from other donors' samples.

This clonotype has just a few counts. The chain joins TRBV7-2 to TRBJ2-3; TRBD2 agrees at 11 bases. After removal of 5 bases from V and 14 bases from J, the junction contained 9 bases not matched to a gene. This CDR3 is built from 13 residues. Germline loops: CDR1 SGHTA, CDR2 FQGNSA. The chain's CDR3 is CASSQTGLAGWYF. The CDR3 DNA reads TGTGCCAGCAGCCAGACCGGACTAGCGGGTTGGTATTTT.

This clonotype appeared many times. The rearrangement joins TRBV7-3 to TRBJ2-2; possible D gene TRBD1, 6 bases. The CDR3 is made up of 17 amino acids. V lost 5 bases, J lost 7 bases, and 23 bases lay in between. Germline CDR1 is SGHTA and CDR2 is FQGTGA. The CDR3 bases are TGTGCCAGCAGCCGTCCAACAGGGTCCCCACCCAGCGGGGAGCTGTTTTTT. It translates to CASSRPTGSPPSGELFF.

This clonotype was seen more than once but under ten times. The CDR3 region has the DNA TGTGCCAGCAGCCAAGCCACCCTGGGGGGGCTGGAGACCCAGTACTTC. Amino acid sequence: CASSQATLGGLETQYF. J is TRBJ2-5 and V is TRBV3-1; D possibly corresponds to TRBD2 (7 bases). Per germline, CDR1 LGHDT and CDR2 YNNKEL (reference sequence). This CDR3 is 16 amino acids long. V gave up 1 base and J gave up 5 bases, with 17 bases separating them.

This clonotype was recorded only once. V is TRBV5-1 and J is TRBJ2-7; 15 nucleotides align to TRBD2. CDR1 and CDR2 from the germline V gene are SGHRS and YFSETQ. V shed 4 bases, J shed 3 bases, and the junction held 2 bases outside the gene matches. The CDR3 length is 15 residues. This chain's CDR3 is CASSMGLAGGYEQYF. The CDR3 nucleotides read TGCGCCAGCAGCATGGGACTAGCGGGGGGCTACGAGCAGTACTTC.

A remark on this clonotype: One junction end does not reproduce the germline sequence, and a read error may be involved. The chain carries TRBV6-8 and TRBJ1-1; D not resolved. The CDR3 extends over 13 amino acids. Germline V CDR1 and CDR2: MNHGY, SAAAGT. The CDR3 DNA reads as TGTGCCAGCAAACCTGTCATGAACACTAAAGCTTTCTTT. Translation gives CASKPVMNTKAFF.